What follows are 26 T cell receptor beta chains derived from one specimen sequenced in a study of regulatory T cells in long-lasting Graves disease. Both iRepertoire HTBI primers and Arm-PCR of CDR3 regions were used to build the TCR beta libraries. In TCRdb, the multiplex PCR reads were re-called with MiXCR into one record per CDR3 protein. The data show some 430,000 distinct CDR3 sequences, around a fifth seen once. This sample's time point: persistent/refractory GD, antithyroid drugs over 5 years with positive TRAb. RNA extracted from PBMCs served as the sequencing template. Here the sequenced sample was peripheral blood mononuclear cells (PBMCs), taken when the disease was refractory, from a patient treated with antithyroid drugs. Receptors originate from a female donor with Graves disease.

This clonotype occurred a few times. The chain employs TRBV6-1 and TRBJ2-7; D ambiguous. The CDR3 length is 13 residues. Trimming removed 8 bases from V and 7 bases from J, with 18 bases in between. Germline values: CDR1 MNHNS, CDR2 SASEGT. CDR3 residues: CASGPSGSEEQYF. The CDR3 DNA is TGTGCCAGCGGGCCCTCGGGCTCTGAAGAGCAGTACTTC.

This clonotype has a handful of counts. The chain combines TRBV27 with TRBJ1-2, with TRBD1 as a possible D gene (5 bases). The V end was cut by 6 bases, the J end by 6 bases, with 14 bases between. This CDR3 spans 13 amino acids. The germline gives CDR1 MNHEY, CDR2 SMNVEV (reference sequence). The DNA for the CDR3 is TGTGCCAGCAGGGGGCCTCTTGCGGATGGCTACACCTTC. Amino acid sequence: CASRGPLADGYTF.

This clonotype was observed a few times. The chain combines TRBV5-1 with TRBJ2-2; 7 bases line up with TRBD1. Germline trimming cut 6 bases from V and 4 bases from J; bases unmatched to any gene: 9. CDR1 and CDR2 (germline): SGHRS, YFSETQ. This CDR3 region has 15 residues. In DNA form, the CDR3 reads TGCGCCAGCACCGCCAAGACAGGGAGCACCGGGGAGCTGTTTTTT. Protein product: CASTAKTGSTGELFF.

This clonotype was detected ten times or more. The CDR3 coding sequence is TGTGCCAGCAGCTTGACAGGGTTTGGGGAAAAACTGTTTTTT. The encoded protein is CASSLTGFGEKLFF. The chain links TRBV5-5 to TRBJ1-4, with D perhaps TRBD1 (6 bases). Germline V gives CDR1 SGHKS, CDR2 YYEKEE (reference sequence). The germline V and J ends were trimmed by 1 base and 8 bases, with 12 bases remaining between them. The CDR3 covers 14 residues.

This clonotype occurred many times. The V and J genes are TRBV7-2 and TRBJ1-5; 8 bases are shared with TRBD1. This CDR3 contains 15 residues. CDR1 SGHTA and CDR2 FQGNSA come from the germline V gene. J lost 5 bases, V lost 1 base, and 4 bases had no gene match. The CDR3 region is CASSLGAGGDQPQHF. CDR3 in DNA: TGTGCCAGCAGCTTAGGCGCAGGGGGCGATCAGCCCCAGCATTTT.

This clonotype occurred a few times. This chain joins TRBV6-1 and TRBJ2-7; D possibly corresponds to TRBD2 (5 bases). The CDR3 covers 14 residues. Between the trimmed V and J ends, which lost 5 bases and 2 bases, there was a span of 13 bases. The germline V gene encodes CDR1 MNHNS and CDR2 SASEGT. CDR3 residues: CASSQVAPTYEQYF. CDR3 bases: TGTGCCAGCAGTCAGGTAGCGCCAACCTACGAGCAGTACTTC.

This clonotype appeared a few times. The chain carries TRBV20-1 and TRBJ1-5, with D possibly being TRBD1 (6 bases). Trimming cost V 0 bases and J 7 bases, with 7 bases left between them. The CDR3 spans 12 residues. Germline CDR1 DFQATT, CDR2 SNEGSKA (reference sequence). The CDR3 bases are TGCAGTGCTAGAGACAGGGGACAGCCCCAGCATTTT. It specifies CSARDRGQPQHF.

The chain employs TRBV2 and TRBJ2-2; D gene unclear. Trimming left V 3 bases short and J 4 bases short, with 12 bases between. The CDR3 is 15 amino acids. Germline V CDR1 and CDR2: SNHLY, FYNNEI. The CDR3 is CASSERRISTGELFF. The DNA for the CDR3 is TGTGCCAGCAGTGAGCGTCGAATAAGCACCGGGGAGCTGTTTTTT.

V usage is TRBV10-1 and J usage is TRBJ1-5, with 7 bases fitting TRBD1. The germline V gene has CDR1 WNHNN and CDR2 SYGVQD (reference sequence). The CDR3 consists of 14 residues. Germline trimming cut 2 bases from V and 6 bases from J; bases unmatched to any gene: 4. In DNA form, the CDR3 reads TGCGCCAGCAGTGAGACAGGGGAGGTTCAGCCCCAGCATTTT. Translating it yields CASSETGEVQPQHF.

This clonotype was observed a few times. The CDR3 DNA follows: TGTGCCAGCAGCTTAGGACAGGGCCTTGGCTACACCTTC. Translation: CASSLGQGLGYTF. J is TRBJ1-2 and V is TRBV3-1; 8 bases align to TRBD1. The J segment lost 7 bases and the V segment lost 5 bases, leaving 6 bases of the junction unmatched. CDR1 is LGHDT, CDR2 YNNKEL, per germline (reference sequence). CDR3 length equals 13 residues.

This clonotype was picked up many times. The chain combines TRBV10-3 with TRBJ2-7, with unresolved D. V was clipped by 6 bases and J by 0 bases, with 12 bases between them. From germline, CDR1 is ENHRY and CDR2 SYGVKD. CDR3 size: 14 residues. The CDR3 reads CAIRGDASSYEQYF. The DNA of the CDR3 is TGTGCCATCAGAGGTGACGCCTCCTCCTACGAGCAGTACTTC.

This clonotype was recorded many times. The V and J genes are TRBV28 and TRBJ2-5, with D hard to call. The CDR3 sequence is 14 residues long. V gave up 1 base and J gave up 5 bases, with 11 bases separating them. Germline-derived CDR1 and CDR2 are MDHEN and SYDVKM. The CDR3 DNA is TGTGCCAGCAGTTTATCGGCGGTTTTGGAGACCCAGTACTTC. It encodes CASSLSAVLETQYF.

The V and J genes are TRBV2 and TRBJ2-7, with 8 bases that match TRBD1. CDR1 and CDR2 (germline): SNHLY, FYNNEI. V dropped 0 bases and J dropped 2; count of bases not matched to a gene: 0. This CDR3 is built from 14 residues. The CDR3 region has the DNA TGTGCCAGCAGTGAAGCGGGACAGGCCTACGAGCAGTACTTC. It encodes CASSEAGQAYEQYF.

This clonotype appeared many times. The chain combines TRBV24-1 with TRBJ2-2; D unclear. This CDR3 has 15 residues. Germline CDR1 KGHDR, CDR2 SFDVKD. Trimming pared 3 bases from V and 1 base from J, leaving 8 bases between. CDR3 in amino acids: CATSDLTVNTGELFF. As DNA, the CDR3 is TGTGCCACCAGTGATCTGACGGTGAACACCGGGGAGCTGTTTTTT.

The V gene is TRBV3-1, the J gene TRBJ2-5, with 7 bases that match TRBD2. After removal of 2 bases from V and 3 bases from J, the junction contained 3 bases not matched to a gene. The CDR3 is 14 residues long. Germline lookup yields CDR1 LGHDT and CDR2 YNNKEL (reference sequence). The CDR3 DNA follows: TGTGCCAGCAGCCAAACAACTAGCGAAGAGACCCAGTACTTC. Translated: CASSQTTSEETQYF.

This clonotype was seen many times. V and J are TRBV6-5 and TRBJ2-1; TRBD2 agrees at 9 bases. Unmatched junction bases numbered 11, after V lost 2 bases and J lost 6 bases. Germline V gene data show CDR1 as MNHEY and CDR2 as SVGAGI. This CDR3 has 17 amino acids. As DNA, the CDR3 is TGTGCCAGCAGTTACGCGCCCCATAGCGGGAGCCCCAATGAGCAGTTCTTC. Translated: CASSYAPHSGSPNEQFF.

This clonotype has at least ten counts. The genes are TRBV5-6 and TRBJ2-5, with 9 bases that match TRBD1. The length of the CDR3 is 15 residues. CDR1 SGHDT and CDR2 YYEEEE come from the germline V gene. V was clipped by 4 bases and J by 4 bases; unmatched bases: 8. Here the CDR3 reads CASSAIQGAVETQYF. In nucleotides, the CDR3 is TGTGCCAGCAGCGCAATACAGGGGGCCGTAGAGACCCAGTACTTC.

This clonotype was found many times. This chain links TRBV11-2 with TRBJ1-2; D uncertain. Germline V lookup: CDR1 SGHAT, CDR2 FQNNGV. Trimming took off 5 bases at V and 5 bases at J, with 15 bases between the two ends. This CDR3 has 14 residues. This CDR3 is CASSPGPMGYGYTF. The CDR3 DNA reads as TGTGCCAGCAGCCCCGGGCCTATGGGGTATGGCTACACCTTC.

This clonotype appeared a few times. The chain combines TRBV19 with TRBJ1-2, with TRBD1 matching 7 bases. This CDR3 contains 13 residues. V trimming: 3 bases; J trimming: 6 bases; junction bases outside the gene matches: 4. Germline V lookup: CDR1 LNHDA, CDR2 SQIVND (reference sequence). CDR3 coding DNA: TGTGCCAGTAGTATGGAAAGGGGGCATGGCTACACCTTC. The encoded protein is CASSMERGHGYTF.

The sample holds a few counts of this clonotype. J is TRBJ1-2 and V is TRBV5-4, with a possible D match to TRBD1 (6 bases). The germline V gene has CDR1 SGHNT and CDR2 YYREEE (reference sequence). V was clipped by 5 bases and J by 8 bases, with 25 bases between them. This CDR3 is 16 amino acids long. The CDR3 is CASSLFGTSNPSGYTF. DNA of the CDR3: TGTGCCAGCAGTCTCTTCGGGACATCAAATCCCTCCGGCTACACCTTC.

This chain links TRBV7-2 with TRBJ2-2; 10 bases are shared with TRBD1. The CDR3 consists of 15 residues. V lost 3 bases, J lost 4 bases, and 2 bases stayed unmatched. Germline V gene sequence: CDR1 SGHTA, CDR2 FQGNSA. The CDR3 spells CASSLGTGATGELFF. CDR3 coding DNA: TGTGCCAGCAGCTTGGGGACAGGGGCCACCGGGGAGCTGTTTTTT.

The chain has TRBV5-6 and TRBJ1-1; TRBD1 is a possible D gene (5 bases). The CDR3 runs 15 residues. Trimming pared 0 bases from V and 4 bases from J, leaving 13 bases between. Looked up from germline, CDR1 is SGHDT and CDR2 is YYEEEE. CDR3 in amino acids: CASSLAGGKGTEAFF. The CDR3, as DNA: TGTGCCAGCAGCTTGGCGGGGGGAAAGGGCACTGAAGCTTTCTTT.

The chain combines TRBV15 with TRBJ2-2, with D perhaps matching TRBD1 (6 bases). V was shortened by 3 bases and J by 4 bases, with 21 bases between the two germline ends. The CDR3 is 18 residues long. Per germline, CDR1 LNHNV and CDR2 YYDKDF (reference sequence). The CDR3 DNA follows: TGTGCCACCAGCAGGTCATTCAGGGGACCGGCGGGCACCGGGGAGCTGTTTTTT. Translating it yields CATSRSFRGPAGTGELFF.

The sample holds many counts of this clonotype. CDR3 nucleotides: TGCAGCGTTGAGTCCAGGGTAAATGGCTACACCTTC. This gives the protein CSVESRVNGYTF. The chain links TRBV29-1 to TRBJ1-2; maybe TRBD1 (5 bases). The CDR3 contains 12 residues. Trimming removed 3 bases at V and 6 bases at J, with 11 bases between. Looked up from germline, CDR1 is SQVTM and CDR2 is ANQGSEA.

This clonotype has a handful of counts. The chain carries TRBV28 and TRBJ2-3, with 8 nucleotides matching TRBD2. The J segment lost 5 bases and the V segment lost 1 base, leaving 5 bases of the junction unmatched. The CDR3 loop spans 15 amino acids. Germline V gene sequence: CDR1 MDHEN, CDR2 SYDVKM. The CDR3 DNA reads TGTGCCAGCAGTTTATTTGGGACTAGTGGAGATACGCAGTATTTT. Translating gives CASSLFGTSGDTQYF.

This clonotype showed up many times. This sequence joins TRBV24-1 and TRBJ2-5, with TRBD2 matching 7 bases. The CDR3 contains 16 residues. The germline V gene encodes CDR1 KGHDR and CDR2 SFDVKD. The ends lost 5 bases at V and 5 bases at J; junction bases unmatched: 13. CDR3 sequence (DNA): TGTGCCACCAGTGGTTCAGGACTAGGGCGGGGGGAGACCCAGTACTTC. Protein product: CATSGSGLGRGETQYF.